A selection of T cell receptor beta chains follows, all from one sample in a study of regulatory T cells in long-lasting Graves disease. Using its own MiXCR run on the multiplex PCR reads, TCRdb lists one record per CDR3 protein. The table shows roughly 560,000 distinct CDR3 sequences, with roughly 16% occurring only once. This same sample was also taken into another study, of T cells in Graves' hyperthyroidism and ophthalmopathy.

This specimen consisted of peripheral blood mononuclear cells (PBMCs), obtained at new diagnosis, from a patient treated with antithyroid drugs. These receptor sequences come from a woman aged 40-60 years with Graves disease. Both conserved end residues are part of each CDR3. D genes are given only for firm matches. Not all rows give a size; the values are once, few, many and, for expanded clones, a class.

>TRBV2|-|-|TRBJ1-1
CASRDRGDLAFF
TGTGCCAGCAGAGACCGGGGGGACCTAGCTTTCTTT
>TRBV5-4|-|-|TRBJ1-3
CASSMDRPGNTIYF
TGTGCCAGCAGCATGGACAGACCAGGAAACACCATATATTTT
>TRBV2|many|-|TRBJ1-2
CASSERARGGYTF
TGTGCCAGCAGTGAGCGGGCCCGGGGAGGCTACACCTTC
>TRBV3-1|many|TRBD1|TRBJ1-1
CASSQGQGSFF
TGTGCCAGCAGCCAGGGACAGGGCTCTTTCTTT
>TRBV7-3|many|-|TRBJ2-5
CASSLTGAETQYF
TGTGCCAGCAGCTTAACGGGGGCAGAGACCCAGTACTTC
>TRBV30|few|TRBD2|TRBJ2-2
CAWRRLAGGSTGELFF
TGTGCCTGGAGGAGACTAGCGGGGGGTAGCACCGGGGAGCTGTTTTTT
>TRBV3-1|many|-|TRBJ1-2
CASSQGPAPNYGYTF
TGTGCCAGCAGCCAAGGGCCAGCCCCTAACTATGGCTACACCTTC
>TRBV5-1|few|-|TRBJ2-5
CASSLESVQETQYF
TGCGCCAGCAGCTTGGAGTCTGTCCAAGAGACCCAGTACTTC
>TRBV29-1|-|-|TRBJ2-6
CSVGLPPKETGGGANVLTF
TGCAGCGTTGGTCTCCCCCCGAAGGAGACCGGGGGTGGGGCCAACGTCCTGACTTTC
>TRBV6-9|many|-|TRBJ1-2
CASSYDRTAYGYTF
TGTGCCAGCAGTTACGACCGCACGGCTTATGGCTACACCTTC
>TRBV12-3/TRBV12-4|many|-|TRBJ1-2
CASGRGLTNYGYTF
TGTGCCAGCGGGAGGGGCTTAACTAACTATGGCTACACCTTC
>TRBV7-9|many|-|TRBJ1-5
CASSSSGTANQPQHF
TGTGCCAGCAGCTCGTCCGGGACCGCCAATCAGCCCCAGCATTTT
>TRBV27|many|TRBD2|TRBJ2-1
CASSYYSGGHNEQFF
TGTGCCAGCAGTTATTATAGCGGGGGGCACAATGAGCAGTTCTTC
>TRBV29-1|-|-|TRBJ2-1
CSVRAEADNEQFF
TGCAGCGTTCGCGCAGAGGCAGACAATGAGCAGTTCTTC
>TRBV18|few|TRBD2|TRBJ2-7
CASSPTSGNEQYF
TGTGCCAGCTCACCGACTAGCGGCAACGAGCAGTACTTC
>TRBV9|many|TRBD2|TRBJ2-5
CASSANRGGNWETQYF
TGTGCCAGCAGCGCGAACCGGGGGGGCAACTGGGAGACCCAGTACTTC
>TRBV7-2|-|-|TRBJ1-6
CASSATGTINSPLHF
TGTGCCAGCAGCGCCACCGGGACGATCAATTCACCCCTCCACTTT
>TRBV11-2|-|-|TRBJ2-7
CASSFGAPGQYF
TGTGCCAGCAGCTTCGGAGCTCCCGGGCAGTACTTC
>TRBV19|-|-|TRBJ1-2
CASSISGDYGYTF
TGTGCCAGTAGTATTAGCGGGGACTATGGCTACACCTTC
>TRBV6-9|few|TRBD1|TRBJ1-4
CASSSGQALQVHEKLFF
TGTGCCAGCAGTTCCGGACAGGCCCTCCAGGTTCATGAAAAACTGTTTTTT
>TRBV2|many|TRBD1|TRBJ2-3
CAREQGSTDTQYF
TGTGCCAGAGAACAGGGGAGCACAGATACGCAGTATTTT
>TRBV15|few|-|TRBJ1-3
CATSAVGPSGNTIYF
TGTGCCACCTCGGCCGTGGGACCCTCTGGAAACACCATATATTTT
>TRBV5-1|few|-|TRBJ2-3
CASSLNRYTDTQYF
TGCGCCAGCAGCTTGAACCGATACACAGATACGCAGTATTTT
>TRBV18|many|-|TRBJ1-1
CASSSWRVLNTEAFF
TGTGCCAGCTCGTCCTGGAGGGTCCTAAACACTGAAGCTTTCTTT
>TRBV2|many|TRBD1|TRBJ1-3
CASSRTGSGNTIYF
TGTGCCAGCAGCCGGACAGGGTCTGGAAACACCATATATTTT
>TRBV6-2/TRBV6-3|few|-|TRBJ1-1
CASSFGRAEAFF
TGTGCCAGCAGTTTCGGCAGAGCTGAAGCTTTCTTT
>TRBV11-2|many|-|TRBJ1-1
CASSLPSGTEAFF
TGTGCCAGCAGCTTGCCGTCTGGCACTGAAGCTTTCTTT
>TRBV7-3|-|TRBD2|TRBJ2-2
CASSLPLGSGGANTGELFF
TGTGCCAGCAGCTTACCCCTCGGGAGCGGGGGGGCCAACACCGGGGAGCTGTTTTTT